This is a list of T cell receptor beta chains from one sample in a study of blood T cell repertoires in COVID-19. Method: immunoSEQ multiplex PCR; TCRdb's copy keeps in-frame clones and lacks some. The repertoire has hundreds of thousands of clones, roughly 89% of them found once; the top ten carry around 8.9%. The sequenced sample was PBMCs or T cells enriched from blood (not recorded which). Receptor source: a woman aged 18-35 years who had recovered from COVID-19. CDR3s include the opening cysteine and the closing phenylalanine or tryptophan. The D gene is left open where the match is weak. Clone size is stated in some rows and not others, as once, few, many or a class when expanded.

clone size: NA; J gene: TRBJ1-4; D gene: NA; V gene: TRBV19; CDR3 protein: CASSKGQSRGNEKLFF; CDR3 DNA: TGTGCCAGTAGTAAAGGACAGTCACGAGGAAATGAAAAACTGTTTTTT
clone size: NA; J gene: TRBJ1-1; D gene: TRBD1; V gene: TRBV18; CDR3 protein: CASSPQTGWNTEAFF; CDR3 DNA: TGTGCCAGCTCACCCCAGACAGGGTGGAACACTGAAGCTTTCTTT
clone size: NA; J gene: TRBJ1-1; D gene: NA; V gene: TRBV6-5; CDR3 protein: CASSQDGGNTEAFF; CDR3 DNA: TGTGCCAGCAGCCAAGACGGGGGGAACACTGAAGCTTTCTTT
clone size: NA; J gene: TRBJ1-2; D gene: NA; V gene: TRBV6-5; CDR3 protein: CASRDRGYGYTF; CDR3 DNA: TGTGCCAGCAGGGACAGAGGGTATGGCTACACCTTC
clone size: once; J gene: TRBJ1-4; D gene: NA; V gene: TRBV4-2; CDR3 protein: CASSQDATVRREKLFF; CDR3 DNA: TGTGCCAGCAGCCAAGACGCGACCGTACGGCGGGAAAAACTGTTTTTT
clone size: NA; J gene: TRBJ2-2; D gene: TRBD1; V gene: TRBV3-1/TRBV3-2; CDR3 protein: CAGGTGGDTGELFF; CDR3 DNA: TGTGCCGGTGGGACAGGGGGCGACACCGGGGAGCTGTTTTTT
clone size: NA; J gene: TRBJ1-2; D gene: NA; V gene: TRBV2; CDR3 protein: CASSERAGGTYGYTF; CDR3 DNA: TGTGCCAGCAGTGAGAGGGCCGGAGGAACCTATGGCTACACCTTC
clone size: NA; J gene: TRBJ2-7; D gene: NA; V gene: TRBV29-1; CDR3 protein: CSVALSGYEQYF; CDR3 DNA: TGCAGCGTTGCCCTTTCAGGCTACGAGCAGTACTTC
clone size: NA; J gene: TRBJ2-6; D gene: NA; V gene: TRBV28; CDR3 protein: CASSWAQSSGANVLTF; CDR3 DNA: TGTGCCAGCAGTTGGGCCCAGAGCTCTGGGGCCAACGTCCTGACTTTC
clone size: NA; J gene: TRBJ2-5; D gene: TRBD2; V gene: TRBV2; CDR3 protein: CASGGDQETQYF; CDR3 DNA: TGTGCCAGCGGGGGGGATCAAGAGACCCAGTACTTC
clone size: NA; J gene: TRBJ1-5; D gene: NA; V gene: TRBV7-2; CDR3 protein: CASSFYDSNQPQHF; CDR3 DNA: TGTGCCAGCAGCTTCTATGATAGCAATCAGCCCCAGCATTTT
clone size: NA; J gene: TRBJ2-7; D gene: TRBD1; V gene: TRBV29-1; CDR3 protein: CSVGQGDSYEQYF; CDR3 DNA: TGCAGCGTCGGACAGGGGGACTCCTACGAGCAGTACTTC
clone size: NA; J gene: TRBJ2-1; D gene: NA; V gene: TRBV7-2; CDR3 protein: CASSSRLGGGASYNEQFF; CDR3 DNA: TGTGCCAGCAGCTCGCGACTAGGGGGGGGCGCCTCCTACAATGAGCAGTTCTTC
clone size: NA; J gene: TRBJ2-7; D gene: TRBD1; V gene: TRBV24-1; CDR3 protein: CATSVPGQGVYEQYF; CDR3 DNA: TGTGCCACCAGTGTACCGGGACAGGGTGTCTACGAGCAGTACTTC
clone size: NA; J gene: TRBJ1-2; D gene: NA; V gene: TRBV4-2; CDR3 protein: CASSPRDTHYGYTF; CDR3 DNA: TGTGCCAGCAGCCCCCGGGACACCCACTATGGCTACACCTTC
clone size: NA; J gene: TRBJ1-1; D gene: TRBD1; V gene: TRBV19; CDR3 protein: CASRLGQQNTEAFF; CDR3 DNA: TGTGCCAGTAGGTTGGGACAGCAGAACACTGAAGCTTTCTTT
clone size: NA; J gene: TRBJ1-3; D gene: NA; V gene: TRBV14; CDR3 protein: CASSLQGGLGTPGNTIYF; CDR3 DNA: TGTGCCAGCAGCCTACAAGGAGGTCTGGGGACTCCTGGAAACACCATATATTTT
clone size: NA; J gene: TRBJ1-6; D gene: TRBD1; V gene: TRBV2; CDR3 protein: CASSPGTGTNSPLHF; CDR3 DNA: TGTGCCAGCAGTCCCGGGACAGGGACGAATTCACCCCTCCACTTT
clone size: NA; J gene: TRBJ2-5; D gene: NA; V gene: TRBV6-5; CDR3 protein: CASSYMTEELQETQYF; CDR3 DNA: TGTGCCAGCAGTTACATGACTGAAGAATTACAAGAGACCCAGTACTTC
clone size: NA; J gene: TRBJ2-2; D gene: TRBD1; V gene: TRBV11-2; CDR3 protein: CASSLGTGVGTGELFF; CDR3 DNA: TGTGCCAGCAGCTTAGGTACAGGGGTGGGCACCGGGGAGCTGTTTTTT
clone size: NA; J gene: TRBJ1-1; D gene: TRBD1; V gene: TRBV28; CDR3 protein: CASSWDSMNTEAFF; CDR3 DNA: TGTGCCAGCAGTTGGGACAGCATGAACACTGAAGCTTTCTTT
clone size: NA; J gene: TRBJ1-2; D gene: NA; V gene: TRBV30; CDR3 protein: CAWSVMVTGHGYTF; CDR3 DNA: TGTGCCTGGAGTGTAATGGTTACAGGGCATGGCTACACCTTC
clone size: NA; J gene: TRBJ2-2; D gene: TRBD1; V gene: TRBV24-1; CDR3 protein: CATSDLQGANTGELFF; CDR3 DNA: TGTGCCACCAGTGATTTGCAGGGGGCGAACACCGGGGAGCTGTTTTTT
clone size: NA; J gene: TRBJ2-6; D gene: TRBD1; V gene: TRBV5-8; CDR3 protein: CASSGGQFLSGANVLTF; CDR3 DNA: TGTGCCAGCAGCGGGGGACAGTTTCTCTCTGGGGCCAACGTCCTGACTTTC
clone size: NA; J gene: TRBJ1-1; D gene: NA; V gene: TRBV18; CDR3 protein: CASSPPNTEAFF; CDR3 DNA: TGTGCCAGCTCACCCCCTAACACTGAAGCTTTCTTT
clone size: NA; J gene: TRBJ1-2; D gene: TRBD1; V gene: TRBV20-1; CDR3 protein: CSASRQGALQFGYTF; CDR3 DNA: TGCAGTGCTAGTAGGCAGGGGGCGCTCCAGTTTGGCTACACCTTC
clone size: NA; J gene: TRBJ1-1; D gene: NA; V gene: TRBV21-1; CDR3 protein: CASSKAGQGTTEAFF; CDR3 DNA: TGTGCCAGCAGCAAAGCAGGGCAGGGGACCACTGAAGCTTTCTTT
clone size: NA; J gene: TRBJ2-1; D gene: TRBD2; V gene: TRBV19; CDR3 protein: CASSSGTRLLGTKDNEQFF; CDR3 DNA: TGTGCCAGTAGCTCCGGGACTAGGCTTCTCGGGACTAAAGACAATGAGCAGTTCTTC
clone size: NA; J gene: TRBJ1-4; D gene: NA; V gene: TRBV4-3; CDR3 protein: CASSQAQVNEKLFF; CDR3 DNA: TGCGCCAGCAGCCAAGCGCAGGTTAATGAAAAACTGTTTTTT
clone size: NA; J gene: TRBJ2-2; D gene: NA; V gene: TRBV6-5; CDR3 protein: CASSRRGRNTGELFF; CDR3 DNA: TGTGCCAGCAGTAGGAGGGGGCGAAACACCGGGGAGCTGTTTTTT
clone size: NA; J gene: TRBJ2-2; D gene: TRBD1; V gene: TRBV28; CDR3 protein: CASSLLRGGTELFF; CDR3 DNA: TGTGCCAGCAGTTTACTTCGAGGGGGCACGGAGCTGTTTTTT
clone size: NA; J gene: TRBJ2-5; D gene: TRBD1; V gene: TRBV5-1; CDR3 protein: CASSQRDSQETQYF; CDR3 DNA: TGCGCCAGCAGCCAACGGGACAGCCAAGAGACCCAGTACTTC
clone size: NA; J gene: TRBJ2-7; D gene: NA; V gene: TRBV27; CDR3 protein: CASSLGGARKQYF; CDR3 DNA: TGTGCCAGCAGTTTGGGGGGGGCGAGGAAGCAGTACTTC
clone size: NA; J gene: TRBJ1-3; D gene: NA; V gene: TRBV5-4; CDR3 protein: CASSLSSGKNTIYF; CDR3 DNA: TGTGCCAGCAGCTTGTCGTCAGGAAAGAACACCATATATTTT
clone size: NA; J gene: TRBJ2-1; D gene: NA; V gene: TRBV9; CDR3 protein: CASTAQDNSYNEQFF; CDR3 DNA: TGTGCCAGCACCGCCCAGGATAACTCCTACAATGAGCAGTTCTTC
clone size: once; J gene: TRBJ1-5; D gene: NA; V gene: TRBV10-3; CDR3 protein: CAISASGEPQHF; CDR3 DNA: TGTGCCATCAGTGCGTCAGGGGAGCCCCAGCATTTT
clone size: NA; J gene: TRBJ2-3; D gene: TRBD2; V gene: TRBV18; CDR3 protein: CASSPGLAGLGDTQYF; CDR3 DNA: TGTGCCAGCTCCCCTGGACTAGCGGGGCTCGGGGATACGCAGTATTTT
clone size: NA; J gene: TRBJ2-7; D gene: TRBD2; V gene: TRBV11-1; CDR3 protein: CASSDLAGGSYEQYF; CDR3 DNA: TGTGCCAGCAGCGACCTAGCGGGGGGCTCCTACGAGCAGTACTTC
clone size: NA; J gene: TRBJ1-5; D gene: TRBD1; V gene: TRBV28; CDR3 protein: CASDIRSGGIQPQHF; CDR3 DNA: TGTGCCAGCGATATAAGGTCAGGGGGCATTCAGCCCCAGCATTTT
clone size: NA; J gene: TRBJ2-1; D gene: NA; V gene: TRBV10-3; CDR3 protein: CAIRDTPYNEQFF; CDR3 DNA: TGTGCCATCAGGGACACACCTTACAATGAGCAGTTCTTC
clone size: few; J gene: TRBJ2-7; D gene: NA; V gene: TRBV14; CDR3 protein: CASSQLPKLGRRSDYEQYF; CDR3 DNA: TGTGCCAGCAGCCAACTTCCCAAATTGGGCCGGCGCTCGGACTACGAGCAGTACTTC
clone size: NA; J gene: TRBJ2-7; D gene: NA; V gene: TRBV5-1; CDR3 protein: CASSLARSNPYEQYF; CDR3 DNA: TGCGCCAGCAGCTTGGCCAGGTCGAACCCCTACGAGCAGTACTTC
clone size: NA; J gene: TRBJ2-7; D gene: NA; V gene: TRBV28; CDR3 protein: CASRPRPRVGPGEQYF; CDR3 DNA: TGTGCCAGCAGACCCCGTCCGAGGGTAGGGCCGGGGGAGCAGTACTTC